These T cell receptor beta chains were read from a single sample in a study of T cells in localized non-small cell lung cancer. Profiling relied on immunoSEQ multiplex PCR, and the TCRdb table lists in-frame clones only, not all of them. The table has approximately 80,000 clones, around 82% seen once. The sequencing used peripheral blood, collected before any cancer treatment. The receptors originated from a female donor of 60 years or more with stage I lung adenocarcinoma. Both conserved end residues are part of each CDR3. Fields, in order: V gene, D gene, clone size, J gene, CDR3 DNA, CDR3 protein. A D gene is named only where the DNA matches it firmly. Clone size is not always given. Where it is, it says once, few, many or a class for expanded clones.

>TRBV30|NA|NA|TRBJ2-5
TGTGCCTGGGACCGGGACCAAGAGACCCAGTACTTC
CAWDRDQETQYF
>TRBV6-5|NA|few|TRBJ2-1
TGTGCCAGCAGTTCCCCCCGGACAGTGCCCATCAATGAGCAGTTCTTC
CASSSPRTVPINEQFF
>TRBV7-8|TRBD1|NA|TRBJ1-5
TGTGCCAGCAGCTTCCGGACAGGGCGTAATAGCAATCAGCCCCAGCATTTT
CASSFRTGRNSNQPQHF
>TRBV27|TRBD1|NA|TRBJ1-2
TGTGCCAGCAGTCCCCTGGGACAGGGAAGAACTTATGGCTACACCTTC
CASSPLGQGRTYGYTF
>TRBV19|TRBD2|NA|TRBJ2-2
TGTGCCAGTAGTATCCTAGCGGGGAACACCGGGGAGCTGTTTTTT
CASSILAGNTGELFF
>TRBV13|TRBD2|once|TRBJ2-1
TGTGCCAGCAGCTTATCAGCGGGGGTATACAATGAGCAGTTCTTC
CASSLSAGVYNEQFF
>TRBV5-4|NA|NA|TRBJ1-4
TGTGCCAGCAGCTTGAGCACAGGAGCTAATGAAAAACTGTTTTTT
CASSLSTGANEKLFF
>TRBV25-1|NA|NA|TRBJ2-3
TGTGCCAGCAAAAGCTGGGCCCAGTCAGATACGCAGTATTTT
CASKSWAQSDTQYF
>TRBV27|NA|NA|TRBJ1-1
TGTGCCAGCAGTTTACGGGGTCTTCAAACCATGAACACTGAAGCTTTCTTT
CASSLRGLQTMNTEAFF
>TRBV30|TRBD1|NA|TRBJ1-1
TGTGCCTGGGCCCGCGGGGACAGGGGCAGCGAGACAAACACTGAAGCTTTCTTT
CAWARGDRGSETNTEAFF